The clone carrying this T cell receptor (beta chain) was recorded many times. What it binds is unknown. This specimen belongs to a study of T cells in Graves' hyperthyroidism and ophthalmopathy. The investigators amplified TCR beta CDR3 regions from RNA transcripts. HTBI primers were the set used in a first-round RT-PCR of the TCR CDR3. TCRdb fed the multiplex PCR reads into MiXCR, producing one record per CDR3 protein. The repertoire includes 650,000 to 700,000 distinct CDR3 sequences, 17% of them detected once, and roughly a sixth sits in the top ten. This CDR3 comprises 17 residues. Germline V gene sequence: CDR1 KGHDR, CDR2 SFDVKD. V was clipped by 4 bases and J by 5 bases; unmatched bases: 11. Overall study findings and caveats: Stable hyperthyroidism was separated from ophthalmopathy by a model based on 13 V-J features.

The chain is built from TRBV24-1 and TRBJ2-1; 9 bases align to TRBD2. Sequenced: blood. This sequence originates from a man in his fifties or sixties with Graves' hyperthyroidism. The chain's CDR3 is CATSDRYSGGVHNEQFF. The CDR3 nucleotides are TGTGCCACCAGTGACCGATATAGCGGGGGTGTCCACAATGAGCAGTTCTTC.